This T cell receptor beta chain is from a study of T cell responses to AZD1222 COVID-19 vaccine listed by TCRdb under 2021. For context, the study as a whole: A total of around 240 trial participants underwent TCR sequencing, of whom about 210 received two doses of AZD1222 and roughly 25 received two doses of the MenACWY control vaccine. Trial participants were enrolled by age into 18-55, 56-69 and 70-plus year subgroups, with approximately 160, 26 and 62 TCR-sequenced participants respectively.

This specimen's time point label, per the study, means: about 28 days (+/-7) after the second vaccine dose. AZD1222 recipients given second doses at about 4 weeks or at about 12 weeks were pooled, since spike-specific TCR depth and breadth were not found to differ between the two schedules. Vaccinee samples came from UK trials COV001 and COV002, including a single-blind randomized controlled phase 2/3 trial of AZD1222 (ChAdOx1 nCoV-19) in healthy adults. Trial participant PBMC samples were collected at day 0 and day 28 after the second dose for TCRbeta chain sequencing. The CDR3 regions of human TCRbeta chains were subjected to immunosequencing. In the authors' own workflow: Repertoire TCRs were matched against a reference library of SARS-CoV-2-specific TCRs generated with the MIRA antigen-specificity platform. Breadth meant the fraction of unique TCRs that were SARS-CoV-2-associated, whereas depth meant the fraction of total T cells that were SARS-CoV-2-associated. Each spike-specific TCR was assigned to its reactive spike region and to a CD4 or CD8 class using the MIRA data. Log10-transformed breadth and depth values were compared by one-way ANOVA with Sidak's multiple comparisons tests. Not all clones reach the TCRdb copy of this immuneACCESS table, which keeps in-frame sequences only. Checked studies attribute under half of the gap to unresolved V genes and leave the rest unexplained. V, J and clone size derive from that table, while D and trimming were established from the DNA sequence. The sample yields around 120,000 clones; roughly 90% were counted once. The top ten clonotypes cover around 8% of the sample.

A single count supports this clone. The specificity of this receptor is unknown. There are no base qualities to consult, and no much larger clone falls within one base. What the authors observed across the whole study: The vaccine-associated CD4 TCRs covered the entire spike protein, and the dominant responses fell in regions 160-218 and 743-854. Reportedly, close to half of the unique spike-specific TCRs recognized epitopes lying outside the regions that are mutated in the B.1.351 and B.1.1.7 variants. In the small 56-69-year group, the increase in depth fell short of significance, most likely because of low power. Participants were mostly white British, with more females than males. The authors suggested clonal diversity may have been underestimated. Because no samples from the day 14 peak response were available, repertoires could be characterized only after the peak T cell response. A significant rise in spike-specific TCR breadth and depth was observed after two AZD1222 doses relative to day 0 and relative to MenACWY recipients. Only a handful of AZD1222 recipients were SARS-CoV-2 seropositive at baseline, limiting conclusions about previously exposed vaccinees.

Clipping removes 0 bases from V and 2 bases from J, with 5 as the unmatched junction base count. From the germline V gene (reference sequence), CDR1 is LNHDA and CDR2 is SQIVND. The CDR3 has 16 amino acids, counting the end cysteine and phenylalanine. The only DNA kept is the CDR3, 48 bases in frame from the first base. The source was peripheral blood, collected 28 days after the second AZD1222 dose. The TCR was taken from an adult who received the AZD1222 COVID-19 vaccine. The chain couples TRBV19 to TRBJ2-7; 9 nucleotides in the junction match TRBD2. The base sequence is TGTGCCAGTAGTATAGATCTAGCGGGGCCTACCTACGAGCAGTACTTC. This codes for CASSIDLAGPTYEQYF.